This T cell receptor beta chain originates from a study of vaccination and CD4 T cells after COVID-19. Whole-study findings and limits: For SARS-CoV-2-reactive clonotypes, the median went from approximately 23 to 38, a nonsignificant increase.

Cultured CD4+ T-cell DNA underwent Oncomine TCR Beta short-read sequencing. Cultures of CD4+ T cells served as the source for extracting genomic DNA. TCRdb redid the calling of the PCR reads with MiXCR, one entry per CDR3 protein. The data contain 8,500 to 13,000 distinct CDR3 sequences, around three quarters of them singletons. Treatment meaning: approximately 11-day PBMC culture with coronavirus spike peptide pools or control peptides (ViraFEST assay). With 8.5 to 10 ug/ml peptide pools and roughly 9.8 IU/ml IL-2, PBMCs were cultured at fewer than 2.5 million per well. In regard to this clonotype: The antigen remains undetermined.

This clonotype was sampled from a human donor who had recovered from COVID-19. The sequenced material came from CD4+ T cells from blood, cultured in vitro.

The CDR3 region is CASSRGHPGELFF. DNA for the CDR3: TGTGCCAGCAGCCGGGGTCACCCCGGGGAGCTGTTTTTT. This chain links TRBV7-2 with TRBJ2-2, with D perhaps TRBD2 (5 bases). Looked up from germline, CDR1 is SGHTA and CDR2 is FQGNSA. V shed 5 bases and J shed 6 bases, with 10 bases lying between them. This CDR3 spans 13 amino acids.